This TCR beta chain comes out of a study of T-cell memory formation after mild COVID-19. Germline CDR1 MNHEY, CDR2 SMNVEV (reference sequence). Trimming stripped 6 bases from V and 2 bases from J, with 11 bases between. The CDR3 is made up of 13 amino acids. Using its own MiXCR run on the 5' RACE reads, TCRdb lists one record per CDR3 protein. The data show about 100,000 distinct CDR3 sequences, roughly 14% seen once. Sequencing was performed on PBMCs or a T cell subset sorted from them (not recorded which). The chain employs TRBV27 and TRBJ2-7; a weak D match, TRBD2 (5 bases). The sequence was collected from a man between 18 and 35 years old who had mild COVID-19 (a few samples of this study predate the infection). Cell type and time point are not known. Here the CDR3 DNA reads TGTGCCAGCAGCCCCGTCGGGACCTACGAGCAGTACTTC. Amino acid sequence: CASSPVGTYEQYF.